The rows below give T cell receptor beta chains drawn from one sample of a study of cytomegalovirus exposure and HLA in healthy donors. Profiling relied on immunoSEQ multiplex PCR, and the TCRdb table lists in-frame clones only, not all of them. Among over 95,000 clones, 60% to 80% were seen once, and the ten largest hold around 7.2%. Sequencing was done on a sample of PBMCs. These receptors were taken from a female donor in good health and CMV-seronegative. CDR3s include the opening cysteine and the closing phenylalanine or tryptophan. The order of the fields is V gene, J gene, D gene, clone size, CDR3 protein, CDR3 DNA. D genes are given only for firm matches. Only part of the rows carry a size: once, few, many, or a class if the clone is expanded.

>TRBV5-1|TRBJ2-5|-|-
CASSSSASRQETQYF
TGCGCCAGCAGCTCCTCCGCGAGTCGACAAGAGACCCAGTACTTC
>TRBV6-1|TRBJ1-6|TRBD1|-
CASSEVSGGQGFLKGRLTLHF
TGTGCCAGCAGTGAAGTTTCGGGGGGACAGGGATTCTTAAAAGGCCGTTTAACCCTCCACTTT
>TRBV7-2|TRBJ2-1|TRBD2|few
CASSWGLANEQFF
TGTGCCAGCAGCTGGGGACTAGCAAATGAGCAGTTCTTC
>TRBV29-1|TRBJ2-7|TRBD1|-
CSVLDRAYEQYF
TGCAGCGTCTTGGACAGGGCCTACGAGCAGTACTTC
>TRBV7-2|TRBJ2-1|TRBD2|-
CASSLFQREYNEQFF
TGTGCCAGCAGCTTATTCCAGCGGGAGTACAATGAGCAGTTCTTC
>TRBV28|TRBJ1-2|TRBD1|-
CASSLGQGEGYGYTF
TGTGCCAGCAGTTTGGGACAGGGGGAAGGCTATGGCTACACCTTC
>TRBV27|TRBJ2-1|-|-
CASSLGRRAGRYEQFF
TGTGCCAGCAGTTTGGGGAGGAGGGCCGGCAGATATGAGCAGTTCTTC
>TRBV4-3|TRBJ2-7|TRBD1|-
CASSHTWDSSYEQYF
TGCGCCAGCAGCCACACCTGGGACAGCTCCTACGAGCAGTACTTC
>TRBV5-1|TRBJ2-7|-|-
CASSSTDSSYEQYF
TGCGCCAGCAGCTCCACGGACAGCTCCTACGAGCAGTACTTC
>TRBV9|TRBJ1-2|TRBD1|-
CASSGTGAGYTF
TGTGCCAGCAGCGGGACAGGGGCTGGCTACACCTTC
>TRBV28|TRBJ2-3|-|-
CASRGADTQYF
TGTGCCAGCAGGGGCGCGGATACGCAGTATTTT
>TRBV27|TRBJ2-7|TRBD2|-
CASSLLAVKAYEQYF
TGTGCCAGCAGCCTCCTAGCGGTTAAGGCCTACGAGCAGTACTTC